Here is one TCR beta chain with its context. The data were taken from a study of T cell changes during pregnancy in multiple sclerosis. The CDR3 is made up of 16 amino acids. Profiled with immunoSEQ multiplex PCR; TCRdb holds only in-frame clones, not every one. The sample shows 95,000 to 110,000 clones, approximately 90% of them seen only once. The V call is TRBV21-1, the J call TRBJ2-7; the D call TRBD2 from the table was never checked on the DNA. TRBV21-1 is a listed pseudogene. The specimen comprised peripheral blood, sampled in the third trimester of pregnancy. The sequence came from a female donor in good health, enrolled as a control in a pregnancy study. The CDR3 DNA reads TGTGCCAGCAGCAAAGCGGCGGGGAAGAGCTCCTACGAGCAGTACTTC. Its translation: CASSKAAGKSSYEQYF.